This T cell receptor (beta chain) derives from a study of T cell responses to AZD1222 COVID-19 vaccine. Second-dose intervals of approximately 4 or approximately 12 weeks were pooled. The ends were cut back, 3 bases at V and 1 base at J, with 8 bases in the middle. Germline CDR1 and CDR2: MNHNS and SASEGT. The CDR3 is 14 residues long. Study observations and caveats: Regions 160-218 and 743-854 dominated among vaccine-associated CD4 TCRs spanning spike.

Sequencing used immunoSEQ multiplex PCR; TCRdb keeps in-frame clones, though not all of them. The data hold over 100,000 clones, with roughly 90% observed a single time. As concerns this clone: Its target is not known.

The sample was peripheral blood, taken 28 days after the second AZD1222 dose. The rearrangement joins TRBV6-1 to TRBJ2-3, with no clear D. The receptor comes from an adult who received the AZD1222 COVID-19 vaccine. The CDR3: CASSERRGTDTQYF. CDR3 nucleotides: TGTGCCAGCAGTGAGCGACGGGGCACAGATACGCAGTATTTT.